These T cell receptor beta chains were read from a single sample in a study of blood T cell repertoires in COVID-19. Repertoires were generated with immunoSEQ multiplex PCR, while TCRdb's copy carries only in-frame clones and drops some. The sample shows roughly 13,000 clones, approximately 73% of them seen only once. The sequencing input was peripheral blood. Receptors were obtained from a boy younger than 10 with active or convalescent COVID-19. The CDR3 runs from the conserved cysteine through the conserved F or W. The D gene is left open where the match is weak. Clone sizes are given selectively: once, few, many, or a class where the clone is expanded.

16	NA	TRBV19	NA	TRBJ1-6	CASSIRGSSYNSPLHF	TGTGCCAGTAGTATCCGGGGGAGCTCCTATAATTCACCCCTCCACTTT
13	TRBD1	TRBV6-5	NA	TRBJ1-2	CASSLQGFYGYTF	TGTGCCAGCAGCCTACAGGGGTTCTATGGCTACACCTTC
16	TRBD1	TRBV7-2	NA	TRBJ2-3	CASSPRPGTALDTQYF	TGTGCCAGCAGCCCAAGACCCGGGACAGCGTTAGATACGCAGTATTTT
15	NA	TRBV5-1	NA	TRBJ2-5	CASSLVALVQETQYF	TGCGCCAGCAGCTTGGTGGCCCTGGTCCAAGAGACCCAGTACTTC
15	TRBD2	TRBV4-2	few	TRBJ2-3	CASSQEMTSEGTQYF	TGTGCCAGCAGCCAAGAAATGACTAGCGAAGGTACGCAGTATTTT
14	NA	TRBV9	NA	TRBJ1-6	CASSVAGDNSPLHF	TGTGCCAGCAGCGTAGCCGGGGATAATTCACCCCTCCACTTT
15	TRBD1	TRBV19	NA	TRBJ1-1	CASIVTGGMNTEAFF	TGTGCCAGTATAGTGACAGGGGGTATGAACACTGAAGCTTTCTTT
14	NA	TRBV27	NA	TRBJ1-2	CASSTRDTNYGYTF	TGTGCCAGCAGTACCCGGGACACAAACTATGGCTACACCTTC
13	NA	TRBV6-2/TRBV6-3	NA	TRBJ1-1	CASSYGENTEAFF	TGTGCCAGCAGTTACGGAGAGAACACTGAAGCTTTCTTT
14	NA	TRBV7-2	NA	TRBJ2-3	CASSLGSLADTQYF	TGTGCCAGCAGCTTAGGTAGCCTCGCGGATACGCAGTATTTT
16	NA	TRBV5-1	NA	TRBJ1-2	CASSSDGVGGRYGYTF	TGCGCCAGCAGCTCCGACGGGGTTGGAGGGAGATATGGCTACACCTTC
15	TRBD1	TRBV11-2	NA	TRBJ2-5	CASSFLRTGEETQYF	TGTGCCAGCAGCTTCCTTAGGACAGGGGAAGAGACCCAGTACTTC
12	NA	TRBV5-8	once	TRBJ1-2	CASAPEVLGYTF	TGTGCCAGCGCCCCCGAGGTACTTGGCTACACCTTC
14	TRBD1	TRBV13	NA	TRBJ1-1	CASRPGQINTEAFF	TGTGCCAGCCGTCCGGGACAGATTAACACTGAAGCTTTCTTT
13	NA	TRBV24-1	NA	TRBJ1-1	CATNNRAGTEAFF	TGTGCCACAAACAACAGGGCTGGGACTGAAGCTTTCTTT
14	TRBD1	TRBV25-1	NA	TRBJ1-6	CASSGRGWDSPLHF	TGTGCCAGCAGTGGCAGGGGGTGGGATTCACCCCTCCACTTT
14	NA	TRBV27	NA	TRBJ2-3	CASSFGGSTDTQYF	TGTGCCAGCAGTTTCGGGGGTAGCACAGATACGCAGTATTTT
14	NA	TRBV6-2/TRBV6-3	NA	TRBJ1-5	CASSSRSVNQPQHF	TGTGCCAGCAGTTCGAGGTCCGTCAATCAGCCCCAGCATTTT
16	TRBD1	TRBV27	few	TRBJ1-6	CASSSGQGRYNSPLHF	TGTGCCAGCAGTTCGGGACAGGGAAGATATAATTCACCCCTCCACTTT
15	TRBD1	TRBV28	NA	TRBJ2-7	CASSRGGQGSHEQYF	TGTGCCAGCTCGCGAGGGGGACAGGGGTCCCACGAGCAGTACTTC
16	NA	TRBV19	NA	TRBJ1-5	CASSELWGGWDQPQHF	TGTGCCAGTAGTGAGCTCTGGGGGGGCTGGGATCAGCCCCAGCATTTT
15	TRBD2	TRBV18	NA	TRBJ2-1	CASSAGLAKYNEQFF	TGTGCCAGCTCAGCGGGACTAGCGAAATACAATGAGCAGTTCTTC
13	NA	TRBV10-2	NA	TRBJ2-5	CASSVNRPETQYF	TGCGCCAGCAGTGTTAACAGGCCAGAGACCCAGTACTTC
15	TRBD1	TRBV20-1	few	TRBJ1-2	CSASRGQGADYGYTF	TGCAGTGCTAGTCGCGGACAGGGGGCTGACTATGGCTACACCTTC
13	TRBD1	TRBV20-1	NA	TRBJ1-1	CSASTGGGTEAFF	TGCAGTGCTAGTACAGGGGGCGGAACTGAAGCTTTCTTT
14	NA	TRBV24-1	NA	TRBJ2-3	CATSEPRHRDTQYF	TGTGCCACCAGTGAACCAAGACACCGAGATACGCAGTATTTT
13	NA	TRBV18	NA	TRBJ1-1	CASSPLISFEAFF	TGTGCCAGCTCACCCCTAATTTCGTTTGAAGCTTTCTTT
15	NA	TRBV4-1	NA	TRBJ2-5	CASSPGIQGGETQYF	TGCGCCAGCAGCCCCGGGATCCAGGGGGGCGAGACCCAGTACTTC
13	NA	TRBV7-6	NA	TRBJ1-2	CASSRDSNYGYTF	TGTGCCAGCAGCCGTGACAGTAACTATGGCTACACCTTC
14	NA	TRBV9	once	TRBJ1-4	CASSPRDGNEKLFF	TGTGCCAGCAGCCCCCGCGATGGTAATGAAAAACTGTTTTTT
16	TRBD1	TRBV13	NA	TRBJ2-1	CASSLSFGQGQNEQFF	TGTGCCAGCAGCTTATCGTTCGGACAGGGACAGAATGAGCAGTTCTTC
14	NA	TRBV7-2	NA	TRBJ1-2	CASSVRGPDYGYTF	TGTGCCAGCAGCGTCAGGGGCCCGGACTATGGCTACACCTTC
14	TRBD1	TRBV28	NA	TRBJ2-5	CASRDSGGQETQYF	TGTGCCAGCAGGGACTCAGGGGGACAAGAGACCCAGTACTTC
10	NA	TRBV28	NA	TRBJ2-7	CASGRGHQYF	TGTGCCAGCGGCCGCGGTCACCAGTACTTC
13	TRBD2	TRBV10-3	NA	TRBJ2-3	CATLAGVRSTQYF	TGTGCCACCCTAGCGGGAGTGAGGAGTACGCAGTATTTT
16	TRBD2	TRBV4-2	once	TRBJ2-1	CASSQLGTSEGGEQFF	TGTGCCAGCAGCCAACTTGGGACTAGCGAGGGTGGTGAGCAGTTCTTC
13	NA	TRBV12-3/TRBV12-4	NA	TRBJ1-3	CASSGGFGNTIYF	TGTGCCAGCAGTGGGGGCTTTGGAAACACCATATATTTT